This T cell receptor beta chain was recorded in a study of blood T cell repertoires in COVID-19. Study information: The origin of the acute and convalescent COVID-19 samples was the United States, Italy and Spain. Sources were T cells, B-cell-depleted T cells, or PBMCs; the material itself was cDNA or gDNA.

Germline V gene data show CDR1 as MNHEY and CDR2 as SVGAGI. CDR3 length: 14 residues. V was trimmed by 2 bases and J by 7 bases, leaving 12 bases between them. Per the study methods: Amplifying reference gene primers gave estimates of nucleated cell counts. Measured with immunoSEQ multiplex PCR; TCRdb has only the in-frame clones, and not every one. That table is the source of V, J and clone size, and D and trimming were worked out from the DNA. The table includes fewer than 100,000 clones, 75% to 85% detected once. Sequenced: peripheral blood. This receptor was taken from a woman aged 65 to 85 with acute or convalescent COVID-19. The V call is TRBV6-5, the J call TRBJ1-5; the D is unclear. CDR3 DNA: TGTGCCAGCAGTTACCGGGGAGTTGGGCAGCCCCAGCATTTT. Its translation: CASSYRGVGQPQHF.